These 24 T cell receptor beta chains were all obtained from the same sample, sequenced in a study of beta chain features in type 1 diabetes (dated by TCRdb to 2016 to 2019). The library was made by the immunoSEQ multiplex PCR assay. The entire isolated RNA was reverse transcribed using the High Capacity cDNA Reverse Transcription Kit, and thus expressed TCRB transcripts were sequenced. TCRdb retrieved this table from immuneACCESS and kept in-frame rearrangements only. Not all clones are present; in checked studies, unresolved V genes account for under half, and no reason is known for the remainder. This sample is represented by hundreds of thousands of clones; over 10% of them were singletons. 0.022% of the sample belongs to the ten largest clones. No antigen has been assigned to these receptors. Here is what the overall study found, with its caveats: In all four CD4+ subsets, TCRB CDR3 length was moderately but significantly shorter in type 1 diabetes patients.

The sample was naive CD4+ T cells from blood. The cell subset or site label, read with the paper, signifies: true naive CD4+ T cells. The receptors shown here come from a young man with type 1 diabetes.

This CDR3 is CASSLQAGQPQHF. Here the CDR3 DNA reads TGCGCCAGCAGCTTGCAAGCGGGTCAGCCCCAGCATTTT. The chain has TRBV5-1 and TRBJ1-5; D remains ambiguous. Between the trimmed V and J ends, which lost 1 base and 6 bases, there was a span of 8 bases. Germline-derived CDR1 and CDR2 are SGHRS and YFSETQ. The CDR3 length is 13 residues.

This clone has a handful of counts. The chain combines TRBV25-1 with TRBJ2-1; D perhaps matches TRBD2 (6 bases). In germline, CDR1 is MGHDK, CDR2 SYGVNS. The CDR3 has 14 amino acids. Trimming removed 3 bases from V and 8 bases from J, with 14 bases in between. CDR3 sequence reads: CASSETEGSHEQFF. In DNA, the CDR3 is TGTGCCAGCAGTGAGACGGAGGGGAGCCATGAGCAGTTCTTC.

Only a few counts were recorded for this clone. The chain joins TRBV15 to TRBJ1-2; D may be TRBD1 (6 bases). This CDR3 is built from 15 residues. Per germline, CDR1 LNHNV and CDR2 YYDKDF (reference sequence). V dropped 5 bases and J dropped 8 bases, with 21 bases sitting between them. The CDR3 DNA reads TGTGCCACCAGCCAGAGCTACAGGGAATTCGAAGGCTACACCTTC. Amino acid sequence: CATSQSYREFEGYTF.

This clone was found a few times. The CDR3 region has the DNA TGTGCCAGCAGCGTCAGCTTTAACTATGGCTACACCTTC. Translation: CASSVSFNYGYTF. The genes are TRBV9 and TRBJ1-2; D is uncertain. The germline gives CDR1 SGDLS, CDR2 YYNGEE. The CDR3 totals 13 residues. Trimming pared 2 bases from V and 1 base from J, leaving 6 bases between.

This clone was counted between two and nine times. The sample contains more than one DNA sequence encoding this CDR3. The chain has TRBV5-1 and TRBJ2-7; 7 bases line up with TRBD2. The CDR3 totals 14 residues. CDR1 and CDR2 from the germline V gene are SGHRS and YFSETQ. V dropped 2 bases and J dropped 2; count of bases not matched to a gene: 4. In nucleotides, the CDR3 is TGCGCCAGCAGCTTAACGGGGGGAACCTACGAGCAGTACTTC. Protein sequence: CASSLTGGTYEQYF.

This clone was seen a few times. The chain combines TRBV5-6 with TRBJ2-5; perhaps D is TRBD1 or TRBD2 (6 bases each). The germline V gene has CDR1 SGHDT and CDR2 YYEEEE. The CDR3 sequence is 19 residues long. V gave up 1 base and J gave up 1 base, with 23 bases separating them. DNA of the CDR3: TGTGCCAGCAGCTTGAGGGTGGGGACCGGAGGGGGACTCCAAGAGACCCAGTACTTC. As protein: CASSLRVGTGGGLQETQYF.

The chain has TRBV7-2 and TRBJ2-1, with D possibly matching TRBD2 (5 bases). From germline, CDR1 is SGHTA and CDR2 FQGNSA. This CDR3 contains 15 residues. Deletions cut 2 bases from V and 7 bases from J, with 15 bases between. The CDR3 DNA reads as TGTGCCAGCAGCTTAAGTTGGCTAGCTGGGAATGAGCAGTTCTTC. As protein: CASSLSWLAGNEQFF.

The rearrangement links TRBV7-9 to TRBJ1-2, with TRBD1 as a possible D gene (6 bases). Germline lookup yields CDR1 SEHNR and CDR2 FQNEAQ (reference sequence). The V end lost 5 bases, the J end lost 4 bases, and 8 bases lay between the germline ends. The CDR3 length is 12 residues. The DNA for the CDR3 is TGTGCCAGCAGCAGGACAGCCTATGGCTACACCTTC. Its protein is CASSRTAYGYTF.

This clone was observed a few times. V usage is TRBV5-4 and J usage is TRBJ2-7; 16 positions agree with TRBD2. The length of the CDR3 is 16 residues. Germline V gene sequence: CDR1 SGHNT, CDR2 YYREEE (reference sequence). Trimming removed 3 bases from V and 7 bases from J; junction bases left unmatched: 7. The CDR3 region has the DNA TGTGCCAGCAGCTCGACCGGGACTAGCGGGGGGGAGGAGCAGTACTTC. It is translated as CASSSTGTSGGEEQYF.

There are a few counts of this clone. The V call is TRBV11-3, the J call TRBJ2-2, with D unclear. With 4 bases removed from V and 3 bases from J, the gap between germline ends came to 6 bases. The CDR3 runs to 13 residues. The V gene's germline CDR1 is SGHNT and CDR2 YENEEA. CDR3 amino acids: CASSSEDTGELFF. CDR3 DNA sequence: TGTGCCAGCAGCTCAGAAGACACCGGGGAGCTGTTTTTT.

About this clone itself: Other DNA sequences in this sample translate to the same CDR3. J is TRBJ2-5 and V is TRBV30; D call uncertain. Germline CDR1 is GTSNPN and CDR2 is SVGIG (reference sequence). The V end was cut by 0 bases, the J end by 4 bases, with 12 bases between. This CDR3 region has 14 residues. CDR3 sequence reads: CAWSVSGVGETQYF. In nucleotides, the CDR3 is TGTGCCTGGAGTGTTTCTGGTGTTGGAGAGACCCAGTACTTC.

The rearrangement joins TRBV25-1 to TRBJ1-1, with 7 bases identical to TRBD1. CDR1 and CDR2 from the germline V gene are MGHDK and SYGVNS. The V gene end was trimmed by 6 bases and the J gene end by 6 bases; junction bases not matched to a gene: 4. The CDR3 extends over 12 amino acids. In DNA form, the CDR3 reads TGTGCCAGCAGGGCGACAGGGTCTGAAGCTTTCTTT. This translates into CASRATGSEAFF. The whole variable domain, remainder taken from reference TRBV25-1 and TRBJ1-1, is EADIYQTPRYLVIGTGKKITLECSQTMGHDKMYWYQQDPGMELHLIHYSYGVNSTEKGDLSSESTVSRIRTEHFPLTLESARPSHTSQYLCASRATGSEAFFGQGTRLTVV.

This clone was seen only a few times. The rearrangement links TRBV15 to TRBJ2-5; unclear D gene. Trimming took off 0 bases at V and 2 bases at J, with 10 bases between the two ends. Germline CDR1 reads LNHNV; CDR2 reads YYDKDF (reference sequence). The CDR3 spans 15 residues. CDR3 sequence: CATSRDQTPQETQYF. CDR3 nucleotide sequence: TGTGCCACCAGCAGAGATCAGACACCTCAAGAGACCCAGTACTTC. Looking up the rest from reference TRBV15 and TRBJ2-5 gives the full variable domain: DAMVIQNPRYQVTQFGKPVTLSCSQTLNHNVMYWYQQKSSQAPKLLFHYYDKDFNNEADTPDNFQSRRPNTSFCFLDIRSPGLGDTAMYLCATSRDQTPQETQYFGPGTRLLVL.

The rearrangement uses TRBV7-2 and TRBJ2-5, with 8 positions matching TRBD1. This CDR3 is built from 14 residues. Germline V lookup: CDR1 SGHTA, CDR2 FQGNSA. Trimming cost V 5 bases and J 2 bases; bases outside gene matches: 4. Here the CDR3 DNA reads TGTGCCAGCAGCAAAAGACAGGGGCAAGAGACCCAGTACTTC. The encoded protein is CASSKRQGQETQYF.

The chain carries TRBV27 and TRBJ1-6; no clear D. Looked up from germline, CDR1 is MNHEY and CDR2 is SMNVEV (reference sequence). The V and J ends lost 4 bases and 5 bases respectively, with 6 bases between them. The CDR3 consists of 13 residues. CDR3 DNA sequence: TGTGCCAGCAGTTCTTGGAATAATTCACCCCTCCACTTT. Translation: CASSSWNNSPLHF.

This clone appeared a few times. J is TRBJ1-3 and V is TRBV7-2; a weak D match, TRBD1 (5 bases). The CDR3 runs to 14 residues. CDR1 is SGHTA, CDR2 FQGNSA, per germline. V was clipped by 1 base and J by 3 bases, with 7 bases between them. The CDR3 DNA reads as TGTGCCAGCAGCTTAGTAACAGGTGGAAACACCATATATTTT. Its translation: CASSLVTGGNTIYF.

This clone has more than one count but fewer than ten. This sequence joins TRBV7-2 and TRBJ2-1, with 9 bases fitting TRBD2. This CDR3 comprises 14 residues. With 1 base clipped from V and 10 bases from J, the junction kept 5 bases outside the gene matches. Germline V gene lookup returns CDR1 SGHTA and CDR2 FQGNSA. In DNA form, the CDR3 reads TGTGCCAGCAGCTTAGTTCTAGCGGGGAGGGAGCAGTTCTTC. Protein product: CASSLVLAGREQFF.

This clone was seen only a few times. This chain links TRBV28 with TRBJ1-1; TRBD1 matches 7 bases. The CDR3 length is 15 residues. The J segment lost 4 bases and the V segment lost 2 bases, leaving 7 bases of the junction unmatched. Germline V gives CDR1 MDHEN, CDR2 SYDVKM. The CDR3 DNA reads as TGTGCCAGCAGTTTACTGGCAGGGGGAGGCACTGAAGCTTTCTTT. It encodes CASSLLAGGGTEAFF.

The J gene is TRBJ1-2, the V gene TRBV30; no firm D call. CDR3 length: 13 residues. The V gene's germline CDR1 is GTSNPN and CDR2 SVGIG (reference sequence). V was clipped by 8 bases and J by 2 bases, with 15 bases between them. CDR3 DNA: TGTGCCCTCTCTGACACGGCAAACTATGGCTACACCTTC. Protein: CALSDTANYGYTF.

This clone was seen a few times. The chain couples TRBV5-1 to TRBJ1-5; D is possibly TRBD1 (5 bases). This CDR3 region has 13 residues. The V end was cut by 5 bases, the J end by 3 bases, with 9 bases between. CDR1 SGHRS and CDR2 YFSETQ come from the germline V gene. CDR3 sequence (DNA): TGCGCCAGCAGGACAGATGACAATCAGCCCCAGCATTTT. This encodes CASRTDDNQPQHF.

This clone was seen a handful of times. The gene calls are TRBV27 and TRBJ2-6; perhaps D is TRBD1 or TRBD2 (6 bases each). V was shortened by 7 bases and J by 5 bases, with 21 bases between the two germline ends. Germline V lookup: CDR1 MNHEY, CDR2 SMNVEV (reference sequence). The CDR3 spans 17 residues. Here the CDR3 DNA reads TGTGCCAGCACTCCCCGGGGGCGTTCCCCTTGGGCCAACGTCCTGACTTTC. Its protein is CASTPRGRSPWANVLTF.

The V and J genes are TRBV7-9 and TRBJ2-5; TRBD2 matches at 7 bases. Germline V lookup: CDR1 SEHNR, CDR2 FQNEAQ (reference sequence). This CDR3 is built from 13 residues. With 5 bases clipped from V and 5 bases from J, the junction kept 5 bases outside the gene matches. The DNA of the CDR3 is TGTGCCAGCAGCACCGGACTAGTGGAGACCCAGTACTTC. This encodes CASSTGLVETQYF.

The rearrangement joins TRBV5-1 to TRBJ1-6; tentatively, D is TRBD1 (5 bases). The CDR3 runs to 14 residues. Germline assignment: CDR1 SGHRS and CDR2 YFSETQ. V dropped 6 bases and J dropped 5 bases, with 12 bases sitting between them. CDR3 coding DNA: TGCGCCAGCAAAGGGGCCTTCGATAATTCACCCCTCCACTTT. This codes for CASKGAFDNSPLHF.

The rearrangement links TRBV19 to TRBJ2-7; 9 bases are a match to TRBD1. J lost 3 bases, V lost 5 bases, and 5 bases had no gene match. CDR1 and CDR2 from the germline V gene are LNHDA and SQIVND (reference sequence). The length of the CDR3 is 14 residues. The CDR3 bases are TGTGCCAGTAGTGCCCGGGGACAGGGCTACGAGCAGTACTTC. Translating gives CASSARGQGYEQYF.